The entry below gives a single T cell receptor (beta chain) sequence along with its context. No antigen is known for it. TCRdb's table, derived via immunoSEQ multiplex PCR, lists solely in-frame clones and lacks some. This repertoire shows over 150,000 clones, roughly nine tenths found once; its top ten account for about 2.9%. This sample was taken from a study of cytomegalovirus exposure and HLA in healthy donors. Study at large: It was reported in a later analysis that the same platform had been used for the 110 or so validation repertoires as for the roughly 700 first-cohort repertoires. Study results and limitations: In vitro data verified a few CMV-associated chains as specific for CMV antigens. Accounts indicate the classifier identified cytomegalovirus status with strong specificity and sensitivity.

Germline V CDR1 and CDR2: LNHDA, SQIVND (reference sequence). The CDR3 is 15 amino acids. The ends were cut back, 6 bases at V and 3 bases at J, with 17 bases in the middle. The chain carries TRBV19 and TRBJ2-5; D perhaps matches TRBD1 (6 bases). The material sequenced was PBMCs. This TCR was recovered from a woman aged 18 to 35 in good health and CMV-seropositive. The CDR3 DNA reads TGTGCCAGTAGATGGACCGGGACACATAAAGAGACCCAGTACTTC. It codes for CASRWTGTHKETQYF.